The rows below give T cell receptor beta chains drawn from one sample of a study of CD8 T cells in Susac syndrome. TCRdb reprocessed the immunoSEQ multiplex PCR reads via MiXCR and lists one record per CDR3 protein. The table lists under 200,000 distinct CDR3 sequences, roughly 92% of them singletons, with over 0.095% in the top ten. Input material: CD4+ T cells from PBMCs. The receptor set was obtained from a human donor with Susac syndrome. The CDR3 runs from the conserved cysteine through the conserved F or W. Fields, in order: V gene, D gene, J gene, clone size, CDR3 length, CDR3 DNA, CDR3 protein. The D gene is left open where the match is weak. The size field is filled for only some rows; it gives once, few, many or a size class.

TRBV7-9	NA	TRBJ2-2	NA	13	TGTGCCAGCGGGACACAGAACACCGGGGAGCTGTTTTTT	CASGTQNTGELFF
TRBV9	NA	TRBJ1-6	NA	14	TGTGCCAGCAGCGTAGAGGCCAGGGCTTCACCCCTCCACTTT	CASSVEARASPLHF
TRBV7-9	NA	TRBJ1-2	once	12	TGTGCCAGCAGCTACAAGAATGATGGCTACACCTTC	CASSYKNDGYTF
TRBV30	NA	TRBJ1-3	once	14	TGTGCCTGGAGCCGCGCACAGGTTGGAAACACCATATATTTT	CAWSRAQVGNTIYF
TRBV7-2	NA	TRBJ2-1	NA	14	TGTGCCAGCAGCCTGATACCAGCCTACAATGAGCAGTTCTTC	CASSLIPAYNEQFF
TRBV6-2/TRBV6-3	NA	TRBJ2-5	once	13	TGTGCCAGCAGTTACAATAGCGTTGGGACCCAGTACTTC	CASSYNSVGTQYF
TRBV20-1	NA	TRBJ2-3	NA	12	TGCAGTGCCACACAAAGCACAGATACGCAGTATTTT	CSATQSTDTQYF
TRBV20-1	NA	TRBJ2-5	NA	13	TGCAGTGCTTTAGGGACGTCTCAAGAGACCCAGTACTTC	CSALGTSQETQYF
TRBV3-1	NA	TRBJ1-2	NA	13	TGTGCCAGCAGCCAGTCTTGGGGCTATGGCTACACCTTC	CASSQSWGYGYTF
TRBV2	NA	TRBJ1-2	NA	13	TGTGCCAGCAGTGTTGCGATTGTTGAGGGCTACACCTTC	CASSVAIVEGYTF
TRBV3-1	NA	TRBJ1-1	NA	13	TGTGCCAGCAGCCAAGCCACTGGACAAAAAGCTTTCTTT	CASSQATGQKAFF
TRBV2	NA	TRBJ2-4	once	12	TGTGCCAGCAGATTGGAGGGGATAAATCAGTACTTC	CASRLEGINQYF
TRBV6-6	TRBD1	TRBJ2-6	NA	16	TGTGCCAGCAGCCTCCAGGGGGCCTCTGGGGCCAACGTCCTGACTTTC	CASSLQGASGANVLTF
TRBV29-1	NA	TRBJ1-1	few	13	TGCAGCGTTGATGGGCAGCTGAACACTGAAGCTTTCTTT	CSVDGQLNTEAFF
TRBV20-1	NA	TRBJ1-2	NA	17	TGCAGTGCTTATAATCCAAAGCCCGACAGGACTAACTATGGCTACACCTTC	CSAYNPKPDRTNYGYTF
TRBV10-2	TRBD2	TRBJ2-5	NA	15	TGCGCCAGCAGGGCGGGACTAGCGGGATTAGAGACCCAGTACTTC	CASRAGLAGLETQYF
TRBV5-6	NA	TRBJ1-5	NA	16	TGTGCCAGCAGCCCAAGGCCGAAGGCCGGCAATCAGCCCCAGCATTTT	CASSPRPKAGNQPQHF
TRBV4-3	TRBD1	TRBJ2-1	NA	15	TGCGCCAGCAGCCAAGAGTGGCAGGGGGTGGGTGAGCAGTTCTTC	CASSQEWQGVGEQFF
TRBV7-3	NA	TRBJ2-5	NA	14	TGTGCCAGCAGCGAAGGACCGCCTCCGGAGACCCAGTACTTC	CASSEGPPPETQYF
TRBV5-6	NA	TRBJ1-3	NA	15	TGTGCCAGCAGCTGGGGTAAGGCAGGATGGAACACCATATATTTT	CASSWGKAGWNTIYF
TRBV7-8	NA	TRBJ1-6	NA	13	TGTGCCAGCAGCTGGGGGGAGAATTCACCCCTCCACTTT	CASSWGENSPLHF
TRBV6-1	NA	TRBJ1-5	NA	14	TGTGCCAGCAGTTCACGTTGGGCCAATCAGCCCCAGCATTTT	CASSSRWANQPQHF
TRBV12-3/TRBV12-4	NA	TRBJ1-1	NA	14	TGTGCCAGCACCGAGTTTTGGTTGAACACTGAAGCTTTCTTT	CASTEFWLNTEAFF
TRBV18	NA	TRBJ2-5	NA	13	TGTGCCAGCGCCCGCGGGGTCGGGGAGACCCAGTACTTC	CASARGVGETQYF
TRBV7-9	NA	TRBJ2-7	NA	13	TGTGCCAGCACGACCCTTGACAGGAACGAGCAGTACTTC	CASTTLDRNEQYF
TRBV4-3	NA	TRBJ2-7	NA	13	TGCGCCAGCAGCCAAGAGACAGCCTACGAGCAGTACTTC	CASSQETAYEQYF
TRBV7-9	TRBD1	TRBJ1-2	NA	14	TGTGCCAGCAGCTTAGTGGACAGGTTCTATGGCTACACCTTC	CASSLVDRFYGYTF
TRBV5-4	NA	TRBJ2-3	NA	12	TGTGCCAGCAGTAAGAGCACAGATACGCAGTATTTT	CASSKSTDTQYF
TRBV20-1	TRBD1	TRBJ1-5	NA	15	TGCAGTGCTAACCATGAGGACAGGGTAGGGCAGCCCCAGCATTTT	CSANHEDRVGQPQHF
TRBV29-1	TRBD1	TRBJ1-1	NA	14	TGCAGCGCACCTCCGGGACAGGGCCACACTGAAGCTTTCTTT	CSAPPGQGHTEAFF
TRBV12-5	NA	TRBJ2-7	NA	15	TGTGCTAGTGGTTTGGTAGGGGGGAAAGGGTACGAGCAGTACTTC	CASGLVGGKGYEQYF
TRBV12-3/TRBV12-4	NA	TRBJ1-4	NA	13	TGTGCCAGCAGTTTGGGGGCCCCTGAAAAACTGTTTTTT	CASSLGAPEKLFF
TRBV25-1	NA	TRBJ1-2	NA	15	TGTGCCAGCAGTGAGCACAGGGAGACTAACTATGGCTACACCTTC	CASSEHRETNYGYTF
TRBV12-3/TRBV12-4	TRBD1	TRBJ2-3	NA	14	TGTGCCAGCAGTCCACAGGGGGCCCCAGATACGCAGTATTTT	CASSPQGAPDTQYF